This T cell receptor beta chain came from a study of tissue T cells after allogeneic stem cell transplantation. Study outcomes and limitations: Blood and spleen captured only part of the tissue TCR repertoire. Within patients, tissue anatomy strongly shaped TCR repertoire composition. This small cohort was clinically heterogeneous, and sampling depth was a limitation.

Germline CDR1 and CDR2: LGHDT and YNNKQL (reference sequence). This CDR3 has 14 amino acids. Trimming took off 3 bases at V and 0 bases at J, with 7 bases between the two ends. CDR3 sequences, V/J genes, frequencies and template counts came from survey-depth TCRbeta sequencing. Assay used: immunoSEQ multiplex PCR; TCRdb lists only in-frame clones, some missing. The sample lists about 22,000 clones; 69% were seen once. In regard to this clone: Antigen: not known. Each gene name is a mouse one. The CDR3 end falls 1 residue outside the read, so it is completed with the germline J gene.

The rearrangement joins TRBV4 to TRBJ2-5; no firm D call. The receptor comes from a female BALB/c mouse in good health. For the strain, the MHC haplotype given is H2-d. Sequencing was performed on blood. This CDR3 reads CASSYNLNQDTQYF. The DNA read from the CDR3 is TGTGCCAGCAGCTATAACCTTAACCAAGACACCCAGTAC.